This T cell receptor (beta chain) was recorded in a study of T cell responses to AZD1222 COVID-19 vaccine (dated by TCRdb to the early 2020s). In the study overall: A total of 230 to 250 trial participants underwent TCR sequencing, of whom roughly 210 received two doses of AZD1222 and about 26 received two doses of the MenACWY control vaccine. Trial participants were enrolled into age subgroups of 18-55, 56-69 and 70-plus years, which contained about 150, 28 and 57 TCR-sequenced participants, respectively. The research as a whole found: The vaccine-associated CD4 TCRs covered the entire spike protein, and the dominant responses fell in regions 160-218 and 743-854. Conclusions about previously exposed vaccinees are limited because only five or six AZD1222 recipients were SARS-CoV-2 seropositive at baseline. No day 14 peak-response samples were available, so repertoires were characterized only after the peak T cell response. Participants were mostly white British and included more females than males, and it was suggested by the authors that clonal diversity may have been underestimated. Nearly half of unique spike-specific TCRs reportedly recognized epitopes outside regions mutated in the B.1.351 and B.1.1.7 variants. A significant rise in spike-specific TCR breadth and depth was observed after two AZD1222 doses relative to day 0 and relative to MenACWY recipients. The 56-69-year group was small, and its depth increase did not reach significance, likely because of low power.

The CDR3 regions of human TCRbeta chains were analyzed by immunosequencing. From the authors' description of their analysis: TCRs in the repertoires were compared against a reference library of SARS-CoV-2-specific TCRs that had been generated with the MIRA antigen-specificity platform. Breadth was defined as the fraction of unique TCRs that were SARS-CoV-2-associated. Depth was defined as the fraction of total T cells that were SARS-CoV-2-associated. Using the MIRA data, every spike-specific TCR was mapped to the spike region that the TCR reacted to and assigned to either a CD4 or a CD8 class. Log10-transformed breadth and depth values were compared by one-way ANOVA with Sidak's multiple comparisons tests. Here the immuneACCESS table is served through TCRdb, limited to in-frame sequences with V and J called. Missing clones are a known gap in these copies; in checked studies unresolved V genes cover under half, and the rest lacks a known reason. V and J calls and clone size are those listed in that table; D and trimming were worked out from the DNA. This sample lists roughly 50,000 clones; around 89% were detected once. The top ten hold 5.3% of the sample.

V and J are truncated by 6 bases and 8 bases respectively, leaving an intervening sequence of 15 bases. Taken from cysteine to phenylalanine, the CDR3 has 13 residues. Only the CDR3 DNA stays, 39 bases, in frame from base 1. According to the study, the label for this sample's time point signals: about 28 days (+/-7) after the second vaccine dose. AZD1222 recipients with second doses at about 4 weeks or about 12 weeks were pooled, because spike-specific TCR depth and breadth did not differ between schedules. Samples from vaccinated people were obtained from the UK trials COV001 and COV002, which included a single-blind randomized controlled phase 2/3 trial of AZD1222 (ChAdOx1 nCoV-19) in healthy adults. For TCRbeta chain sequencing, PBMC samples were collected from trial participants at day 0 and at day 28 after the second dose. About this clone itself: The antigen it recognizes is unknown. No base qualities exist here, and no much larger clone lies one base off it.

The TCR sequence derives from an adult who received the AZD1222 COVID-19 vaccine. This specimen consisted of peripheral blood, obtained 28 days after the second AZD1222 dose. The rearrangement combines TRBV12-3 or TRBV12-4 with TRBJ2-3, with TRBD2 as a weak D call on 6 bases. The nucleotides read TGTGCCAGCAGGGACTGGGAGGTGGGTACGCAGTATTTT. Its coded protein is CASRDWEVGTQYF.